What follows are 12 T cell receptor beta chains derived from one specimen sequenced in a study of human T cells and chemical hapten exposure. One entry per CDR3 protein results from TCRdb running MiXCR on the RACE reads. The profile shows tens of thousands of distinct CDR3 sequences, 12% to 15% of them singletons. Time point noted: pre-sensitization, week 0. Treatment of the sample: therapeutic diphenylcyclopropenone sensitization with weekly scalp DPC. Material: whole blood, obtained in connection with sensitization to the hapten diphenylcyclopropenone (DPC). These receptors were obtained from a woman aged 45-65 years with alopecia areata. Some clones in this sample may be carry-over from other donors' samples.

CDR3 coding DNA: TGTGCCTGGGGAGAAGGGGAGCAGTTCTTC. Amino acids: CAWGEGEQFF. This chain links TRBV30 with TRBJ2-1; D uncertain. The germline V gene has CDR1 GTSNPN and CDR2 SVGIG (reference sequence). The CDR3 length is 10 residues. The V and J ends lost 5 bases and 10 bases respectively, with 9 bases between them.

V gene TRBV29-1 combines with J gene TRBJ2-7; D remains unclear. CDR3 length: 11 residues. V lost 4 bases to trimming and J lost 2 bases, with 6 bases between them. Germline-derived CDR1 and CDR2 are SQVTM and ANQGSEA. This CDR3 reads CSVAKTYEQYF. CDR3 nucleotides: TGCAGCGTTGCCAAGACCTACGAGCAGTACTTC.

The chain carries TRBV18 and TRBJ1-3; D is possibly TRBD1 (5 bases). The CDR3 contains 16 residues. Trimming stripped 5 bases from V and 0 bases from J, with 14 bases between. CDR1 is KGHSH, CDR2 LQKENI, per germline. As DNA, the CDR3 is TGTGCCAGCTCATCTTTCGAGGGGACCTCTGGAAACACCATATATTTT. Its protein product is CASSSFEGTSGNTIYF. Full variable domain (remainder filled in from reference TRBV18 and TRBJ1-3): NAGVMQNPRHLVRRRGQEARLRCSPMKGHSHVYWYRQLPEEGLKFMVYLQKENIIDESGMPKERFSAEFPKEGPSILRIQQVVRGDSAAYFCASSSFEGTSGNTIYFGEGSWLTVV.

V and J are TRBV9 and TRBJ2-1; 7 nucleotides line up with TRBD2. The CDR3 runs to 16 residues. V was clipped by 0 bases and J by 4 bases; unmatched bases: 7. Germline V gene lookup returns CDR1 SGDLS and CDR2 YYNGEE. CDR3 in DNA: TGTGCCAGCAGCGTAGCTACACGGGAGGATTACAATGAGCAGTTCTTC. It codes for CASSVATREDYNEQFF.

The rearrangement uses TRBV28 and TRBJ1-1; TRBD1 might be the D (5 bases). The germline CDR1 and CDR2 sequences are MDHEN and SYDVKM. V was clipped by 2 bases and J by 6 bases, with 13 bases between them. This CDR3 comprises 14 residues. The CDR3 DNA follows: TGTGCCAGCAGTTTAAGTCCCAGGGACCCTGAAGCTTTCTTT. Protein product: CASSLSPRDPEAFF. Full variable domain (missing parts from reference TRBV28 and TRBJ1-1): DVKVTQSSRYLVKRTGEKVFLECVQDMDHENMFWYRQDPGLGLRLIYFSYDVKMKEKGDIPEGYSVSREKKERFSLILESASTNQTSMYLCASSLSPRDPEAFFGQGTRLTVV.

V usage is TRBV7-2 and J usage is TRBJ1-1; no reliable D call. V gave up 8 bases and J gave up 7 bases, with 17 bases separating them. This CDR3 has 13 residues. In germline, CDR1 is SGHTA, CDR2 FQGNSA. DNA for the CDR3: TGTGCCAGCTCGGGCCTTCGGAACGGTGAAGCTTTCTTT. Translated: CASSGLRNGEAFF.

This clonotype was seen only a few times. The genes are TRBV7-6 and TRBJ2-1; no clear D gene. Trimming left V 2 bases short and J 6 bases short, with 11 bases between. The CDR3 runs 14 residues. CDR1 is SGHVS and CDR2 is FNYEAQ in the germline V gene. CDR3 sequence reads: CASSLSLAANEQFF. The CDR3 nucleotides are TGTGCCAGCAGCTTAAGCTTGGCGGCCAATGAGCAGTTCTTC.

The V call is TRBV29-1, the J call TRBJ1-4; no definite D call. Germline V CDR1 and CDR2: SQVTM, ANQGSEA. The CDR3 has 11 residues. Trimming shortened V by 5 bases and J by 4 bases, and 5 bases separated the two germline ends. DNA of the CDR3: TGCAGCGTTAGGGTTAATGAAAAACTGTTTTTT. This gives the protein CSVRVNEKLFF.

Only a few counts were recorded for this clonotype. The rearrangement joins TRBV28 to TRBJ2-4; D could derive from TRBD1 or TRBD2 (5 bases each). Germline V gene lookup returns CDR1 MDHEN and CDR2 SYDVKM. This CDR3 has 17 residues. The V end was cut by 7 bases, the J end by 0 bases, with 19 bases between. CDR3 loop: CASNPRDGKKAKNIQYF. For the CDR3, the DNA is TGTGCCAGCAACCCGAGGGACGGAAAAAAAGCCAAAAACATTCAGTACTTC.

J is TRBJ1-5 and V is TRBV28; D gene uncertain. This CDR3 spans 13 amino acids. The germline V gene encodes CDR1 MDHEN and CDR2 SYDVKM. V lost 4 bases and J lost 3, with 7 bases in between. In DNA form, the CDR3 reads TGTGCCAGCAGTTCTGGGGTCAATCAGCCCCAGCATTTT. Its protein product is CASSSGVNQPQHF.

This chain connects TRBV29-1 to TRBJ2-7; 8 bases are a match to TRBD1. V lost 6 bases, J lost 0 bases, and 7 bases stayed unmatched. The CDR3 consists of 14 residues. CDR1 is SQVTM, CDR2 ANQGSEA, per germline. For the CDR3, the DNA is TGCAGCGTGAACAGGGGGTCGAGCTCCTACGAGCAGTACTTC. Translation: CSVNRGSSSYEQYF.

The chain links TRBV7-2 to TRBJ2-1, with TRBD2 matching over 9 bases. CDR3 size: 16 residues. Germline V lookup: CDR1 SGHTA, CDR2 FQGNSA. Trimming took 5 bases from V and 1 from J; bases not matched to a gene: 6. In DNA, the CDR3 is TGTGCCAGCAGCCGTAGACTAGCGGATTCCTACAATGAGCAGTTCTTC. This encodes CASSRRLADSYNEQFF.